This TCR beta chain derives from a study of control samples from healthy donors and cancer patients. The CDR3 spans 14 residues. Germline-derived CDR1 and CDR2 are SGHDT and YYEEEE. Between the trimmed V and J ends, which lost 4 bases and 1 base, there was a span of 11 bases. Measured with immunoSEQ multiplex PCR; TCRdb has only the in-frame clones, and not every one. Here the sample spans just over 80,000 clones, approximately 94% being singletons. This chain connects TRBV5-6 to TRBJ1-2, with D perhaps matching TRBD1 (6 bases). Material for sequencing was blood. This receptor was identified in a young woman in good health. CDR3 nucleotides: TGTGCCAGCAGCCAACAGGGAAATAACTATGGCTACACCTTC. Its translation is CASSQQGNNYGYTF.